Below, 32 T cell receptor beta chains from the same sample are listed, as sequenced in a study of blood T cell repertoires in COVID-19 (TCRdb year 2020). Libraries were constructed by the immunoSEQ multiplex PCR assay. Imported from immuneACCESS, the table was reduced by TCRdb to in-frame sequences with V and J called. These copies leave out some clones; in studies compared against another copy, an unresolved V gene accounts for under half, and the cause of the remainder is not known. Here the sample has some 74,000 clones; roughly 84% occur a single time. The top ten constitute just under 10% of the sample. Sequenced: peripheral blood. All receptors come from a woman in her forties or fifties with acute or convalescent COVID-19.

This clone has only one observation. The chain combines TRBV5-1 with TRBJ1-2; 7 bases line up with TRBD1. Germline trimming cut 3 bases from V and 7 bases from J; bases unmatched to any gene: 6. Germline V gene data show CDR1 as SGHRS and CDR2 as YFSETQ. The CDR3 is 13 amino acids. CDR3 bases: TGCGCCAGCAGCTCTGGAGGGGGCCTTGGCTACACCTTC. This gives the protein CASSSGGGLGYTF.

The V and J genes are TRBV2 and TRBJ2-5, with TRBD1 matching 9 bases. Germline-derived CDR1 and CDR2 are SNHLY and FYNNEI. The V segment lost 7 bases and the J segment 9 bases; nucleotides outside the gene matches: 6. The CDR3 is 12 amino acids. The chain's CDR3 is CASTGQGRAQYF. CDR3 sequence (DNA): TGTGCCAGCACTGGACAGGGGAGGGCCCAGTACTTC.

The chain carries TRBV9 and TRBJ1-1, with D unclear. The CDR3 is 15 amino acids. Trimming left V 4 bases short and J 7 bases short, with 20 bases between. Germline CDR1 SGDLS, CDR2 YYNGEE. The DNA for the CDR3 is TGTGCCAGCAGCCCGATGGAAGGAGGGTTCGGTGAAGCTTTCTTT. This translates into CASSPMEGGFGEAFF.

This chain joins TRBV19 and TRBJ1-1, with D unclear. V was cut by 7 bases and J by 1 base, with 4 bases left in between. The CDR3 has 11 amino acids. Germline V gene sequence: CDR1 LNHDA, CDR2 SQIVND (reference sequence). As DNA, the CDR3 is TGTGCCAGTAATAAGAACACTGAAGCTTTCTTT. As protein: CASNKNTEAFF.

In this sample, this clone turned up once. V usage is TRBV11-2 and J usage is TRBJ1-4, with a weak D call TRBD1 (5 bases). Trimming pared 0 bases from V and 7 bases from J, leaving 12 bases between. The germline CDR1 and CDR2 sequences are SGHAT and FQNNGV. This CDR3 region has 15 residues. CDR3 sequence: CASSLDQAGSEKLFF. In DNA form, the CDR3 reads TGTGCCAGCAGCTTAGATCAAGCAGGGTCTGAAAAACTGTTTTTT.

The chain uses TRBV10-3 and TRBJ2-7, with 7 positions matching TRBD1. V trimming: 3 bases; J trimming: 5 bases; junction bases outside the gene matches: 10. The germline CDR1 and CDR2 sequences are ENHRY and SYGVKD. The CDR3 runs to 15 residues. Here the CDR3 reads CAISDPTGRIHEQYF. The CDR3 DNA reads as TGTGCCATCAGTGACCCGACAGGGCGAATCCACGAGCAGTACTTC.

The chain employs TRBV13 and TRBJ1-2, with D possibly matching TRBD1 (5 bases). Germline V gives CDR1 PRHDT, CDR2 FYEKMQ (reference sequence). V lost 4 bases and J 7 bases, leaving 13 bases between the germline ends. The CDR3 sequence is 13 residues long. CDR3: CASSSGRLGGYTF. The CDR3 DNA reads TGTGCCAGCAGCTCAGGGAGGCTAGGTGGCTACACCTTC.

The chain has TRBV27 and TRBJ1-5; 8 bases are shared with TRBD1. J lost 3 bases, V lost 5 bases, and 6 bases had no gene match. Germline values: CDR1 MNHEY, CDR2 SMNVEV (reference sequence). This CDR3 contains 15 residues. Written as DNA, the CDR3 is TGTGCCAGCAGTCAAAGGACAGGGCACAATCAGCCCCAGCATTTT. As protein: CASSQRTGHNQPQHF.

The chain links TRBV2 to TRBJ1-2; D uncertain. CDR3 length: 16 amino acids. From germline, CDR1 is SNHLY and CDR2 FYNNEI. Trimming shortened V by 4 bases and J by 2 bases, and 17 bases separated the two germline ends. This CDR3 is CASSVGPAGANYGYTF. The CDR3 nucleotides are TGTGCCAGCAGTGTTGGCCCCGCGGGTGCCAACTATGGCTACACCTTC.

This clone was seen once. The gene calls are TRBV7-9 and TRBJ2-1; 9 bases agree with TRBD2. The germline CDR1 and CDR2 sequences are SEHNR and FQNEAQ (reference sequence). V trimming: 4 bases; J trimming: 8 bases; junction bases outside the gene matches: 6. There are 14 residues in the CDR3. CDR3 DNA: TGTGCCAGCAGCTCCCTAGCGGGAAGCGATGAGCAGTTCTTC. Translating it yields CASSSLAGSDEQFF.

J is TRBJ1-5 and V is TRBV24-1; possible D gene TRBD1, 5 bases. CDR3 length: 15 residues. From germline, CDR1 is KGHDR and CDR2 SFDVKD. The ends were cut back, 2 bases at V and 5 bases at J, with 12 bases in the middle. The CDR3 spells CATSDSRVRYQPQHF. In DNA, the CDR3 is TGTGCCACCAGTGATTCCAGGGTCAGGTATCAGCCCCAGCATTTT.

V usage is TRBV2 and J usage is TRBJ2-2; TRBD2 might be the D (5 bases). The germline V gene encodes CDR1 SNHLY and CDR2 FYNNEI. V lost 4 bases and J 3 bases, leaving 9 bases between the germline ends. The CDR3 runs 14 residues. Written as DNA, the CDR3 is TGTGCCAGCAGTGTATGGCGGGACACCGGGGAGCTGTTTTTT. Its protein is CASSVWRDTGELFF.

The chain employs TRBV6-5 and TRBJ1-4; D might be TRBD1 (5 bases). The CDR3 totals 13 residues. V shed 10 bases and J shed 3 bases, with 12 bases lying between them. Per germline, CDR1 MNHEY and CDR2 SVGAGI. CDR3 bases: TGTGCCACCGGGGGACCGGCTAATGAAAAACTGTTTTTT. It yields the protein CATGGPANEKLFF.

The count of this clone is one. V usage is TRBV14 and J usage is TRBJ2-6; 10 nucleotides line up with TRBD2. The CDR3 runs 18 residues. J was trimmed by 2 bases and V by 1 base; bases with no gene match: 5. Germline CDR1 is SGHDN and CDR2 is FVKESK. CDR3 DNA: TGTGCCAGCAGCCAAGTGAACCTAGCGGGAGCTGGGGCCAACGTCCTGACTTTC. Translated, it gives CASSQVNLAGAGANVLTF.

A word on this clone: This specimen includes other DNA sequences encoding the same CDR3. This sequence joins TRBV5-1 and TRBJ2-1; TRBD1 matches 9 bases. In germline, CDR1 is SGHRS, CDR2 YFSETQ. The CDR3 length is 16 residues. Trimming took 8 bases from V and 2 from J; bases not matched to a gene: 11. As DNA, the CDR3 is TGCGCCAGTAGCACCGGGACAGGGTACACCTACAATGAGCAGTTCTTC. Its protein is CASSTGTGYTYNEQFF.

The rearrangement links TRBV6-5 to TRBJ2-5, with 8 nucleotides matching TRBD1. V shed 5 bases, J shed 5 bases, and the junction held 10 bases outside the gene matches. The CDR3 runs 15 residues. From germline, CDR1 is MNHEY and CDR2 SVGAGI. The CDR3 region is CASSQRTGSGETQYF. The CDR3 nucleotides are TGTGCCAGCAGTCAGAGGACAGGGTCAGGGGAGACCCAGTACTTC.

The chain joins TRBV6-5 to TRBJ1-2; D gene unclear. Per germline, CDR1 MNHEY and CDR2 SVGAGI. V was shortened by 8 bases and J by 3 bases, with 10 bases between the two germline ends. The CDR3 sequence is 12 residues long. CDR3 bases: TGTGCCAGCTCTAGAGGCCACTATGGCTACACCTTC. Its protein product is CASSRGHYGYTF.

CDR3 amino acids: CASSLASYEQYF. The CDR3 nucleotides are TGTGCCAGTAGCCTAGCGTCCTACGAGCAGTACTTC. This chain joins TRBV25-1 and TRBJ2-7, with a tentative D call TRBD2 (6 bases). Per germline, CDR1 MGHDK and CDR2 SYGVNS. V lost 9 bases and J lost 1, with 10 bases in between. The CDR3 has 12 residues.

V and J are TRBV11-2 and TRBJ2-1; the D is unclear. The CDR3 covers 12 residues. Trimming left V 2 bases short and J 9 bases short, with 8 bases between. Germline V gene data show CDR1 as SGHAT and CDR2 as FQNNGV. The CDR3 region is CASSLRLGEQFF. The DNA for the CDR3 is TGTGCCAGCAGCTTACGACTTGGTGAGCAGTTCTTC.

The V call is TRBV28, the J call TRBJ2-4; possibly TRBD2 for D (5 bases). The V gene lost 5 bases and the J gene lost 6 bases, with 14 bases spanning the gap. The CDR3 spans 14 residues. The germline V gene has CDR1 MDHEN and CDR2 SYDVKM. CDR3 DNA sequence: TGTGCCAGCAGTACCCGAAATCGGGGAAACATTCAGTACTTC. Its translation is CASSTRNRGNIQYF.

The V call is TRBV5-1, the J call TRBJ2-5; TRBD1 agrees at 7 bases. V was pared by 4 bases and J by 2 bases, with 8 bases of the junction left unmatched. Germline V lookup: CDR1 SGHRS, CDR2 YFSETQ. This CDR3 has 15 amino acids. The CDR3 here is CASSIPTGQQETQYF. The CDR3 bases are TGCGCCAGCAGCATCCCGACAGGGCAGCAAGAGACCCAGTACTTC. Supplemented by reference TRBV5-1 and TRBJ2-5, the full variable domain reads KAGVTQTPRYLIKTRGQQVTLSCSPISGHRSVSWYQQTPGQGLQFLFEYFSETQRNKGNFPGRFSGRQFSNSRSEMNVSTLELGDSALYLCASSIPTGQQETQYFGPGTRLLVL.

The gene calls are TRBV9 and TRBJ1-1; weak D call: TRBD1 (6 bases). CDR1 and CDR2 (germline): SGDLS, YYNGEE. Trimming pared 0 bases from V and 1 base from J, leaving 7 bases between. The CDR3 covers 14 residues. CDR3 DNA sequence: TGTGCCAGCAGCGTAGGACAGGCGAACACTGAAGCTTTCTTT. Its protein is CASSVGQANTEAFF. Combining the CDR3 with reference TRBV9 and TRBJ1-1 gives the whole variable domain DSGVTQTPKHLITATGQRVTLRCSPRSGDLSVYWYQQSLDQGLQFLIQYYNGEERAKGNILERFSAQQFPDLHSELNLSSLELGDSALYFCASSVGQANTEAFFGQGTRLTVV.

The V gene is TRBV9, the J gene TRBJ1-2, with D possibly being TRBD1 (5 bases). The CDR3 is made up of 15 amino acids. The germline gives CDR1 SGDLS, CDR2 YYNGEE. Trimming removed 0 bases from V and 0 bases from J, with 9 bases in between. Here the CDR3 reads CASSVAETANYGYTF. CDR3 bases: TGTGCCAGCAGCGTAGCCGAGACAGCTAACTATGGCTACACCTTC.

This chain connects TRBV10-2 to TRBJ2-1; D is perhaps TRBD2 (5 bases). The V gene's germline CDR1 is WSHSY and CDR2 SAAADI. Trimming left V 8 bases short and J 7 bases short, with 18 bases between. The CDR3 totals 14 residues. The CDR3 DNA follows: TGCGCCAGCGGTTGGGGAGCCCCAGATAATGAGCAGTTCTTC. Translated, it gives CASGWGAPDNEQFF.

The rearrangement joins TRBV3-1 (or the pseudogene TRBV3-2) to TRBJ1-2; 7 positions match TRBD1. Germline V lookup: CDR1 LGHDT, CDR2 YNNKEL (reference sequence). The CDR3 length is 17 residues. V shed 1 base and J 0 bases; nucleotides not matched to a gene: 8. CDR3 protein: CASSQVGTATTNYGYTF. CDR3 in DNA: TGTGCCAGCAGCCAAGTCGGGACAGCAACTACTAACTATGGCTACACCTTC.

The chain has TRBV5-1 and TRBJ2-7; 9 nucleotides match TRBD2. V dropped 1 base and J dropped 3; count of bases not matched to a gene: 14. Germline CDR1 reads SGHRS; CDR2 reads YFSETQ. The CDR3 is made up of 18 amino acids. CDR3 DNA sequence: TGCGCCAGCAGCTTGTTGGGTGTTAGCGGGGGATACCACTACGAGCAGTACTTC. As protein: CASSLLGVSGGYHYEQYF.

The chain joins TRBV10-3 to TRBJ1-1, with 12 bases matching TRBD1. Germline V gene sequence: CDR1 ENHRY, CDR2 SYGVKD. J gave up 7 bases and V 2 bases, and 5 bases lay outside the gene matches. The CDR3 is 15 residues long. Here the CDR3 reads CAISEGDRGLGEAFF. CDR3 nucleotide sequence: TGTGCCATCAGTGAGGGGGACAGGGGGCTGGGTGAAGCTTTCTTT.

The chain carries TRBV25-1 and TRBJ1-2; 7 bases are a match to TRBD1. The junction had 5 bases not matched to a gene; V was cut back by 3 bases and J by 4 bases. Germline V gene data show CDR1 as MGHDK and CDR2 as SYGVNS. The CDR3 length is 14 residues. The CDR3: CASSDTGDLYGYTF. CDR3 in DNA: TGTGCCAGCAGTGATACAGGGGACCTCTATGGCTACACCTTC.

This chain connects TRBV5-1 to TRBJ1-4, with TRBD1 matching over 10 bases. Germline CDR1 and CDR2: SGHRS and YFSETQ. The CDR3 length is 17 residues. With V trimmed by 5 bases and J by 8 bases, 15 bases remained unmatched. CDR3 in amino acids: CASSTGSHGTGDEKLFF. The CDR3 DNA reads as TGCGCCAGCAGTACAGGTAGTCACGGGACAGGGGACGAAAAACTGTTTTTT.

Comments on this clone: Other DNA sequences in the sample encode the same CDR3. The genes are TRBV19 and TRBJ2-1; TRBD2 matches at 10 bases. V dropped 2 bases and J dropped 5; count of bases not matched to a gene: 3. CDR1 and CDR2 from the germline V gene are LNHDA and SQIVND (reference sequence). This CDR3 region has 15 residues. The CDR3 loop reads CASSIRLAGNNEQFF. In nucleotides, the CDR3 is TGTGCCAGTAGTATAAGACTAGCGGGTAACAATGAGCAGTTCTTC.

The V gene is TRBV19, the J gene TRBJ1-1; D remains ambiguous. Looked up from germline, CDR1 is LNHDA and CDR2 is SQIVND (reference sequence). This CDR3 is 12 amino acids long. V was trimmed by 3 bases and J by 5 bases, leaving 7 bases between them. CDR3 residues: CASSMRETEAFF. CDR3 in DNA: TGTGCCAGTAGTATGAGGGAAACTGAAGCTTTCTTT.

This chain connects TRBV4-1 to TRBJ2-7; D gene uncertain. CDR1 MGHRA and CDR2 YSYEKL come from the germline V gene. CDR3 size: 14 residues. V was clipped by 7 bases and J by 0 bases, with 13 bases between them. In DNA form, the CDR3 reads TGCGCCAGCAATCCGTCAGCTAGCTCCTACGAGCAGTACTTC. This codes for CASNPSASSYEQYF.